This T cell receptor (beta chain) was sequenced for a study of blood T cell repertoires in COVID-19. Across the study: Samples of COVID-19 (acute and convalescent) were obtained from the United States, Italy and Spain. In each case, the material was cDNA or gDNA derived from T cells, B-cell-depleted T cells, or PBMCs.

Some clones are missing from TCRdb's copy, which holds only in-frame ones; the method was immunoSEQ multiplex PCR. The sample has 70,000 to 95,000 clones, around 90% seen once. CDR1 and CDR2 from the germline V gene are SGHRS and YFSETQ. The CDR3 is made up of 16 amino acids. V shed 4 bases and J shed 0 bases, with 16 bases lying between them. The chain joins TRBV5-1 to TRBJ1-1; maybe TRBD1 (6 bases). The sequenced sample was peripheral blood. The clonotype comes from a man aged 50 or older with COVID-19, enrolled during active disease. The CDR3 nucleotides are TGCGCCAGCAGCGTCGACACAGGGCAGCTGAACACTGAAGCTTTCTTT. As protein: CASSVDTGQLNTEAFF.